This T cell receptor (beta chain) was captured in a study of beta chain features in type 1 diabetes. Study-level results: HLA effects on TCRB rearrangement stayed unresolved here. TCRB CDR3s were moderately but significantly shorter in Type 1 diabetes patients in all four CD4+ subsets.

From germline, CDR1 is MNHEY and CDR2 SVGAGI. The CDR3 contains 14 residues. Trimming shortened V by 5 bases and J by 5 bases, and 15 bases separated the two germline ends. Expressed TCRB transcripts were sequenced, since all the RNA that had been isolated was reverse transcribed. Profiling relied on immunoSEQ multiplex PCR, and the TCRdb table lists in-frame clones only, not all of them. This sample has fewer than 450,000 clones, with about 14% found just once. Every single donor gave one heparinised blood draw, and these averaged roughly 120 mL. Concerning this clone: Antigen: not known.

The sample consisted of naive CD4+ T cells from blood. The chain couples TRBV6-5 to TRBJ1-1; D is possibly TRBD1 (6 bases). This receptor was obtained from a woman between 18 and 30 years old with type 1 diabetes. CDR3 loop: CASSQTQGHTEAFF. For the CDR3, the DNA is TGTGCCAGCAGTCAGACTCAGGGACATACTGAAGCTTTCTTT.